These 23 T cell receptor beta chains originate from one sample sequenced in a study of shared clonotypes between healthy human individuals. Generated by immunoSEQ multiplex PCR, the TCRdb table keeps only in-frame clones and is missing some. The sample consists of fewer than 3 million clones, roughly 90% of them appearing once. Sequenced: naive CD4+ T cells from PBMCs. The sample's subset: CD45RA+ positively selected. These receptors were obtained from a man younger than 35 in good health. Some clones in this sample may be carry-over from other donors' samples.

J is TRBJ2-3 and V is TRBV5-1, with 9 positions matching TRBD2. CDR1 is SGHRS and CDR2 is YFSETQ in the germline V gene. CDR3 length: 16 residues. The V segment lost 6 bases and the J segment 4 bases; nucleotides outside the gene matches: 12. The CDR3 spells CASTPRASGNPDTQYF. Here the CDR3 DNA reads TGCGCCAGCACCCCCCGGGCTAGCGGGAACCCAGATACGCAGTATTTT.

Details on this clone: This sample includes further DNA sequences coding for the same CDR3. The chain is built from TRBV7-9 and TRBJ2-3; 8 nucleotides line up with TRBD1. This CDR3 region has 15 residues. Germline V lookup: CDR1 SEHNR, CDR2 FQNEAQ (reference sequence). Trimming took 5 bases from V and 1 from J; bases not matched to a gene: 5. CDR3 residues: CASSRDRGGTDTQYF. Written as DNA, the CDR3 is TGTGCCAGCAGCCGTGACAGGGGAGGCACAGATACGCAGTATTTT.

This chain connects TRBV7-2 to TRBJ1-2, with 9 bases aligning to TRBD1. Germline CDR1 and CDR2: SGHTA and FQGNSA. V was pared by 1 base and J by 7 bases, with 4 bases of the junction left unmatched. The CDR3 runs 14 residues. The CDR3 DNA is TGTGCCAGCAGCTTAGACAGGGGGCGACCTGGCTACACCTTC. Translated, it gives CASSLDRGRPGYTF.

The chain links TRBV12-1 to TRBJ1-5. TRBV12-1 is classified as a pseudogene. This CDR3 has 19 residues. The chain's CDR3 is CASSFGVGEVVRSNQPQHF. CDR3 coding DNA: TGTGCCAGCAGCTTTGGTGTAGGGGAGGTGGTTAGAAGCAATCAGCCCCAGCATTTT.

The chain links TRBV15 to TRBJ2-7; D not certain. The V and J ends lost 3 bases and 2 bases respectively, with 11 bases between them. Germline CDR1 and CDR2: LNHNV and YYDKDF (reference sequence). CDR3 length equals 14 residues. The CDR3 bases are TGTGCCACCAGCAGCGGCACCTACCCCTACGAGCAGTACTTC. Translation gives CATSSGTYPYEQYF.

In this sample, this clone turned up a few times. The chain uses TRBV11-3 and TRBJ2-1, with D possibly being TRBD1 (5 bases). CDR1 and CDR2 (germline): SGHNT, YENEEA. Between the trimmed V and J ends, which lost 4 bases and 4 bases, there was a span of 17 bases. The CDR3 covers 16 residues. The CDR3 loop is CASSSGAYQTYNEQFF. The CDR3 DNA reads TGTGCCAGCAGCTCTGGGGCCTACCAGACTTACAATGAGCAGTTCTTC.

The rearrangement joins TRBV5-1 to TRBJ1-1; the D gene is possibly TRBD1 (6 bases). Per germline, CDR1 SGHRS and CDR2 YFSETQ. There are 15 residues in the CDR3. V dropped 2 bases and J dropped 3 bases, with 14 bases sitting between them. CDR3 amino acids: CASSFSTGRDTEAFF. The CDR3 coding sequence is TGCGCCAGCAGCTTCTCCACAGGGAGGGACACTGAAGCTTTCTTT.

This clone was detected a few times. The chain is built from TRBV7-2 and TRBJ1-1, with TRBD1 as a possible D gene (5 bases). Germline V lookup: CDR1 SGHTA, CDR2 FQGNSA. Trimming left V 5 bases short and J 4 bases short, with 14 bases between. The CDR3 sequence is 14 residues long. CDR3 sequence reads: CASSAVGGSTEAFF. Written as DNA, the CDR3 is TGTGCCAGCAGCGCAGTGGGGGGGAGCACTGAAGCTTTCTTT.

This clone came up once. Other DNA variants within this sample encode the same CDR3. The gene calls are TRBV2 and TRBJ1-2, with D possibly matching TRBD1 (6 bases). This CDR3 comprises 12 residues. Germline assignment: CDR1 SNHLY and CDR2 FYNNEI. V gave up 8 bases and J gave up 2 bases, with 9 bases separating them. DNA for the CDR3: TGTGCCAGCCGAGGACAGAACTATGGCTACACCTTC. This translates into CASRGQNYGYTF.

J is TRBJ2-5 and V is TRBV10-3, with D possibly being TRBD1 or TRBD2 (5 bases each). V was trimmed by 4 bases and J by 5 bases, leaving 14 bases between them. This CDR3 has 14 residues. Germline V lookup: CDR1 ENHRY, CDR2 SYGVKD. The CDR3 sequence: CAISGGAGMETQYF. The CDR3 DNA reads TGTGCCATCAGTGGAGGGGCAGGGATGGAGACCCAGTACTTC.

This clone came up once. The chain couples TRBV4-3 to TRBJ2-7; 7 bases are shared with TRBD2. V gave up 1 base and J gave up 1 base; unmatched junction bases: 7. CDR1 is LGHNA, CDR2 YSLEER, per germline. This CDR3 spans 16 amino acids. This CDR3 is CASSQVGGGLSYEQYF. CDR3 nucleotides: TGCGCCAGCAGCCAAGTTGGGGGAGGGTTGTCCTACGAGCAGTACTTC.

The CDR3 DNA reads TGTGCCAGCAGTATGAGGACCGGCGGCGGGGAGCTGTTTTTT. Translation: CASSMRTGGGELFF. The J gene is TRBJ2-2, the V gene TRBV6-4, with D uncertain. This CDR3 region has 14 residues. V was shortened by 5 bases and J by 7 bases, with 14 bases between the two germline ends. Germline CDR1 is MRHNA and CDR2 is SNTAGT.

V gene TRBV5-5 combines with J gene TRBJ1-1, with TRBD1 as a possible D gene (5 bases). Germline values: CDR1 SGHKS, CDR2 YYEKEE (reference sequence). The CDR3 runs to 14 residues. V dropped 4 bases and J dropped 10 bases, with 20 bases sitting between them. CDR3 in amino acids: CASSPLPSGALAFF. The CDR3 DNA follows: TGTGCCAGCAGCCCCCTTCCAAGCGGGGCGCTAGCTTTCTTT. Variable domain in full (rest from reference TRBV5-5 and TRBJ1-1): DAGVTQSPTHLIKTRGQQVTLRCSPISGHKSVSWYQQVLGQGPQFIFQYYEKEERGRGNFPDRFSARQFPNYSSELNVNALLLGDSALYLCASSPLPSGALAFFGQGTRLTVV.

The rearrangement joins TRBV6-1 to TRBJ2-3; tentatively, D is TRBD1 or TRBD2 (5 bases each). The germline V and J ends were trimmed by 6 bases and 4 bases, with 14 bases remaining between them. The CDR3 spans 14 residues. Per germline, CDR1 MNHNS and CDR2 SASEGT. As DNA, the CDR3 is TGTGCCAGCAGCCCCGGCGTGGGACCAGATACGCAGTATTTT. Amino acids: CASSPGVGPDTQYF.

The J gene is TRBJ2-5, the V gene TRBV28; D not certain. Per the germline V gene, CDR1 is MDHEN and CDR2 is SYDVKM. CDR3 length: 14 amino acids. Trimming left V 3 bases short and J 5 bases short, with 13 bases between. The CDR3 spells CASSFQRLRETQYF. The CDR3 nucleotides read TGTGCCAGCAGTTTTCAGAGGCTTCGGGAGACCCAGTACTTC.

V and J are TRBV6-4 and TRBJ2-7; 11 bases map to TRBD1. There are 15 residues in the CDR3. V shed 4 bases, J shed 4 bases, and the junction held 6 bases outside the gene matches. Per germline, CDR1 MRHNA and CDR2 SNTAGT. The CDR3: CASSAGTGGRYEQYF. CDR3 nucleotides: TGTGCCAGCAGTGCCGGGACAGGGGGGCGGTACGAGCAGTACTTC.

This clone was recorded only once. The V gene is TRBV28, the J gene TRBJ1-4; 9 bases fit TRBD1. Germline V lookup: CDR1 MDHEN, CDR2 SYDVKM. Trimming removed 3 bases from V and 8 bases from J; junction bases left unmatched: 7. This CDR3 contains 15 residues. DNA of the CDR3: TGTGCCAGCAGTTTGCTCCGGGACAGGGAGGAAAAACTGTTTTTT. It yields the protein CASSLLRDREEKLFF.

The chain carries TRBV5-8 and TRBJ2-3; 7 bases agree with TRBD1. The CDR3 contains 16 residues. The germline V gene encodes CDR1 SGHTS and CDR2 YDEGEE. J lost 2 bases, V lost 4 bases, and 10 bases had no gene match. For the CDR3, the DNA is TGTGCCAGCAGCCCCGGGACAGCTGGTTACACAGATACGCAGTATTTT. Translating it yields CASSPGTAGYTDTQYF.

For this clone: Distinct nucleotide sequences in the sample also encode this CDR3. The J gene is TRBJ2-5, the V gene TRBV7-2, with a weak D call TRBD1 (5 bases). This CDR3 contains 14 residues. The V and J ends lost 3 bases and 2 bases respectively, with 10 bases between them. Germline V gives CDR1 SGHTA, CDR2 FQGNSA. CDR3 loop: CASSLTVGQETQYF. For the CDR3, the DNA is TGTGCCAGCAGCTTGACAGTGGGACAAGAGACCCAGTACTTC.

The gene calls are TRBV4-1 and TRBJ2-3; possible D gene TRBD1, 6 bases. This CDR3 spans 16 amino acids. CDR1 and CDR2 (germline): MGHRA, YSYEKL. V dropped 5 bases and J dropped 0 bases, with 15 bases sitting between them. The CDR3 region is CASSALTGFSTDTQYF. The CDR3 nucleotides are TGCGCCAGCAGCGCTCTAACAGGGTTTAGCACAGATACGCAGTATTTT.

The CDR3 coding sequence is TGTGCCAGCAGCTTAGATGGGACCGCTGCAGATACGCAGTATTTT. Amino acid sequence: CASSLDGTAADTQYF. The chain couples TRBV11-2 to TRBJ2-3; D could derive from TRBD1 or TRBD2 (5 bases each). Germline CDR1 is SGHAT and CDR2 is FQNNGV. Trimming shortened V by 0 bases and J by 4 bases, and 11 bases separated the two germline ends. The CDR3 sequence is 15 residues long.

This sequence joins TRBV28 and TRBJ2-5, with no clear D. Germline assignment: CDR1 MDHEN and CDR2 SYDVKM. Trimming took 7 bases from V and 6 from J, leaving 15 bases between them. The CDR3 spans 13 residues. Here the CDR3 DNA reads TGTGCCAGCAAGCCTGGGCCCCGGAAGACCCAGTACTTC. It encodes CASKPGPRKTQYF.

With respect to this clone: The sample carries other DNA sequences with the same CDR3. V usage is TRBV29-1 and J usage is TRBJ1-2, with 9 nucleotides matching TRBD1. Losses at the gene ends were 6 bases for V and 6 bases for J; bases not matched to a gene: 17. Germline values: CDR1 SQVTM, CDR2 ANQGSEA. This CDR3 has 16 amino acids. As DNA, the CDR3 is TGCAGCGTCGGGGGGCGCTTTGGGGACAGGGTTAATGGCTACACCTTC. Protein product: CSVGGRFGDRVNGYTF.